Shown below are 16 T cell receptor beta chains from a single sample sequenced in a study of long-term antiretroviral therapy in people with HIV. Sequencing used immunoSEQ v3.0 at survey level. Sequenced by immunoSEQ multiplex PCR; TCRdb stores in-frame clones only, minus some. Counted here are some 30,000 clones, roughly 98% occurring once; the ten biggest clones make up 1.5% to 2%. The specimen comprised unsorted PBMCs, sampled 7.6 years after starting antiretroviral therapy. The source of these receptors is a man aged 25 to 45 with HIV.

The rearrangement links TRBV6-1 to TRBJ1-5, with D tentatively TRBD1 (6 bases). CDR1 is MNHNS, CDR2 SASEGT, per germline. This CDR3 is built from 17 residues. The V gene lost 1 base and the J gene lost 7 bases, with 20 bases spanning the gap. The CDR3 nucleotides read TGTGCCAGCAGTGAAGAGTCCATGGAACAGGGATCGCAGCCCCAGCATTTT. Residues: CASSEESMEQGSQPQHF.

The chain recombines TRBV7-8 with TRBJ2-3, with D unclear. The V end was cut by 5 bases, the J end by 0 bases, with 12 bases between. Germline CDR1 reads SGHVS; CDR2 reads FQNEAQ. CDR3 size: 15 residues. The CDR3 DNA reads as TGTGCCAGCAGCCTGACCACGGCTAGCACAGATACGCAGTATTTT. Protein product: CASSLTTASTDTQYF.

The chain links TRBV13 to TRBJ1-4; the D is unclear. The CDR3 is 15 amino acids. Germline V gives CDR1 PRHDT, CDR2 FYEKMQ (reference sequence). The ends were cut back, 0 bases at V and 8 bases at J, with 13 bases in the middle. CDR3 residues: CASSLGTAASEKLFF. The CDR3 region has the DNA TGTGCCAGCAGCTTAGGAACGGCAGCTAGCGAAAAACTGTTTTTT.

J is TRBJ1-5 and V is TRBV2, with 9 bases lining up with TRBD1. Germline V CDR1 and CDR2: SNHLY, FYNNEI. There are 12 residues in the CDR3. V lost 6 bases and J lost 9; bases outside the gene matches: 3. CDR3 loop: CASRGTGRPQHF. DNA for the CDR3: TGTGCCAGCAGGGGGACAGGGAGGCCCCAGCATTTT.

The V gene is TRBV15, the J gene TRBJ1-4; TRBD1 is a possible D gene (6 bases). The CDR3 consists of 16 residues. CDR1 and CDR2 (germline): LNHNV, YYDKDF (reference sequence). Between the trimmed V and J ends, which lost 0 bases and 8 bases, there was a span of 16 bases. The CDR3 protein is CATSRDPPGGWEKLFF. CDR3 nucleotides: TGTGCCACCAGCAGAGACCCGCCGGGGGGCTGGGAAAAACTGTTTTTT.

The chain joins TRBV27 to TRBJ1-5; a weak D match, TRBD1 (5 bases). The V gene lost 5 bases and the J gene lost 6 bases, with 23 bases spanning the gap. The CDR3 covers 17 residues. Germline assignment: CDR1 MNHEY and CDR2 SMNVEV (reference sequence). The CDR3 reads CASSPGPSTALFQPQHF. The CDR3 DNA is TGTGCCAGCAGTCCCGGTCCCTCGACAGCTCTATTTCAGCCCCAGCATTTT.

The rearrangement links TRBV19 to TRBJ2-2; D call uncertain. The CDR3 runs to 17 residues. Germline CDR1 LNHDA, CDR2 SQIVND (reference sequence). V dropped 1 base and J dropped 0 bases, with 12 bases sitting between them. The CDR3 protein is CASSIVAHRTNTGELFF. In DNA form, the CDR3 reads TGTGCCAGTAGTATAGTGGCTCACCGTACGAACACCGGGGAGCTGTTTTTT.

The V gene is TRBV4-3, the J gene TRBJ2-7; a weak D match, TRBD1 (5 bases). The length of the CDR3 is 14 residues. Germline V gives CDR1 LGHNA, CDR2 YSLEER. V gave up 4 bases and J gave up 3 bases, with 13 bases separating them. In nucleotides, the CDR3 is TGCGCCAGCAGCCCAGCCAGGGTTGGCTACGAGCAGTACTTC. This encodes CASSPARVGYEQYF.

J is TRBJ2-3 and V is TRBV7-8; 9 bases align to TRBD1. Germline V gene data show CDR1 as SGHVS and CDR2 as FQNEAQ. The CDR3 runs to 15 residues. Unmatched junction bases numbered 6, after V lost 4 bases and J lost 4 bases. The CDR3 DNA reads as TGTGCCAGCAGCTGGCCGGGACAGGGCCCAGATACGCAGTATTTT. As protein: CASSWPGQGPDTQYF.

The rearrangement uses TRBV15 and TRBJ2-7, with D unclear. This CDR3 spans 13 amino acids. CDR1 and CDR2 from the germline V gene are LNHNV and YYDKDF (reference sequence). V was trimmed by 3 bases and J by 1 base, leaving 7 bases between them. CDR3 protein: CATSSAQSYEQYF. CDR3 nucleotide sequence: TGTGCCACCAGCAGTGCACAGTCCTACGAGCAGTACTTC.

This chain uses TRBV6-5 with TRBJ1-2, with 7 bases that match TRBD1. Germline CDR1 reads MNHEY; CDR2 reads SVGAGI. Trimming took 6 bases from V and 0 from J; bases not matched to a gene: 7. CDR3 length: 15 amino acids. Here the CDR3 DNA reads TGTGCCAGCAGGCGACAGGGTCCCGCTAACTATGGCTACACCTTC. Its translation is CASRRQGPANYGYTF.

V is TRBV7-8 and J is TRBJ2-7; the D is unclear. Germline V gene data show CDR1 as SGHVS and CDR2 as FQNEAQ. V lost 3 bases and J 0 bases, leaving 9 bases between the germline ends. The CDR3 is 14 amino acids. CDR3 amino acids: CASSLEISSYEQYF. The DNA of the CDR3 is TGTGCCAGCAGCTTGGAGATTAGCTCCTACGAGCAGTACTTC.

The V call is TRBV7-8, the J call TRBJ1-2; weak D call: TRBD1 (6 bases). This CDR3 is 15 amino acids long. Per the germline V gene, CDR1 is SGHVS and CDR2 is FQNEAQ. The ends were cut back, 3 bases at V and 10 bases at J, with 21 bases in the middle. CDR3 in amino acids: CASSLARGQDFAYTF. The CDR3 DNA reads as TGTGCCAGCAGCTTGGCCCGGGGGCAGGACTTCGCCTACACCTTC.

CDR3 DNA sequence: TGCGCCAGCAGCCTCCTTCCGGGACTAGCGGGTGCAGATACGCAGTATTTT. It yields the protein CASSLLPGLAGADTQYF. V is TRBV4-3 and J is TRBJ2-3, with 12 bases identical to TRBD2. The ends lost 4 bases at V and 4 bases at J; junction bases unmatched: 9. The CDR3 extends over 17 amino acids. The V gene's germline CDR1 is LGHNA and CDR2 YSLEER.

The chain is built from TRBV6-5 and TRBJ1-2; D might be TRBD1 (5 bases). The CDR3 length is 15 residues. The V gene's germline CDR1 is MNHEY and CDR2 SVGAGI. V was clipped by 5 bases and J by 6 bases, with 19 bases between them. The CDR3 DNA is TGTGCCAGCAGTCAGGGCCGGAGGAGGGGAAATGGCTACACCTTC. Amino acids: CASSQGRRRGNGYTF.

This clone was counted once. This rearrangement joins TRBV5-1 to TRBJ2-6, with TRBD1 as a possible D gene (6 bases). CDR1 and CDR2 from the germline V gene are SGHRS and YFSETQ. The CDR3 sequence is 15 residues long. The V gene lost 3 bases and the J gene lost 13 bases, with 20 bases spanning the gap. CDR3 region: CASSSLPDREMVLTF. The CDR3 DNA reads TGCGCCAGCAGCTCATTGCCGGACAGAGAAATGGTCCTGACTTTC.